These T cell receptor beta chains were read from a single sample in a study of early T cells in non-severe SARS-CoV-2 infection. Each CDR3 protein gets one entry after TCRdb re-called the 5' RACE reads with MiXCR. The table has about 110,000 distinct CDR3 sequences, around an eighth seen once; the top ten hold approximately 3.5%. The specimen comprised whole blood, sampled at baseline. These receptors all stem from an adult who was a healthcare worker with PCR-confirmed SARS-CoV-2 infection or an uninfected control (not recorded which). CDR3s include the opening cysteine and the closing phenylalanine or tryptophan. The D gene is left open where the match is weak. Part of the rows lack a size; the others show once, few, many or a class for expanded clones.

D gene: -
V gene: TRBV5-1
J gene: TRBJ1-6
clone size: many
CDR3 protein: CASSGQAGNSPLHF
CDR3 DNA: TGCGCCAGCAGCGGCCAGGCTGGCAATTCACCCCTCCACTTT

D gene: TRBD1
V gene: TRBV18
J gene: TRBJ2-1
clone size: -
CDR3 protein: CASSFRGAGTGDRNEQFF
CDR3 DNA: TGTGCCAGCTCATTTCGGGGGGCCGGGACAGGGGATCGAAATGAGCAGTTCTTC

D gene: -
V gene: TRBV20-1
J gene: TRBJ1-2
clone size: few
CDR3 protein: CSARVSGRNGYTF
CDR3 DNA: TGCAGTGCTAGAGTGTCAGGGAGGAATGGCTACACCTTC

D gene: TRBD2
V gene: TRBV5-1
J gene: TRBJ2-5
clone size: -
CDR3 protein: CASRLAGVDQETQYF
CDR3 DNA: TGCGCCAGCAGACTAGCGGGAGTCGACCAAGAGACCCAGTACTTC

D gene: TRBD2
V gene: TRBV5-4
J gene: TRBJ2-7
clone size: -
CDR3 protein: CASTMGTSVTYEQYF
CDR3 DNA: TGTGCCAGCACGATGGGGACTAGCGTAACCTACGAGCAGTACTTC

D gene: -
V gene: TRBV3-1
J gene: TRBJ1-2
clone size: -
CDR3 protein: CASSQVRGRDGYTF
CDR3 DNA: TGTGCCAGCAGCCAAGTACGAGGGCGGGATGGCTACACCTTC

D gene: -
V gene: TRBV3-1
J gene: TRBJ2-5
clone size: -
CDR3 protein: CASSQQGPQETQYF
CDR3 DNA: TGTGCCAGCAGCCAGCAGGGCCCCCAAGAGACCCAGTACTTC

D gene: TRBD1
V gene: TRBV7-2
J gene: TRBJ1-3
clone size: -
CDR3 protein: CASSLAGTGGGGNTIYF
CDR3 DNA: TGTGCCAGCAGCTTAGCTGGGACAGGGGGCGGTGGAAACACCATATATTTT

D gene: -
V gene: TRBV29-1
J gene: TRBJ2-1
clone size: -
CDR3 protein: CSVSDPRLGDRFF
CDR3 DNA: TGCAGCGTGTCTGACCCCCGACTAGGGGATCGGTTCTTC

D gene: -
V gene: TRBV20-1
J gene: TRBJ2-1
clone size: -
CDR3 protein: CSANWGRPNEQFF
CDR3 DNA: TGCAGTGCTAATTGGGGCAGACCCAATGAGCAGTTCTTC

D gene: -
V gene: TRBV7-3
J gene: TRBJ2-2
clone size: -
CDR3 protein: CASSLNRNTGELFF
CDR3 DNA: TGTGCCAGCAGCTTAAACCGGAACACCGGGGAGCTGTTTTTT

D gene: -
V gene: TRBV7-9
J gene: TRBJ2-1
clone size: few
CDR3 protein: CASMKGNSYNEQFF
CDR3 DNA: TGTGCCAGCATGAAGGGGAACTCCTACAATGAGCAGTTCTTC

D gene: TRBD2
V gene: TRBV12-3/TRBV12-4
J gene: TRBJ2-1
clone size: -
CDR3 protein: CASSVSGRSYNEQFF
CDR3 DNA: TGTGCCAGCAGTGTTAGCGGGAGGTCCTACAATGAGCAGTTCTTC

D gene: -
V gene: TRBV30
J gene: TRBJ1-3
clone size: few
CDR3 protein: CATARIEGNTIYF
CDR3 DNA: TGCGCGACTGCCCGCATTGAAGGAAACACCATATATTTT

D gene: -
V gene: TRBV6-5
J gene: TRBJ1-4
clone size: many
CDR3 protein: CASRNPNFEKLFF
CDR3 DNA: TGTGCCAGCAGGAACCCTAACTTCGAAAAACTGTTTTTT

D gene: TRBD1
V gene: TRBV29-1
J gene: TRBJ1-1
clone size: -
CDR3 protein: CSVSRQGANRVNTEAFF
CDR3 DNA: TGCAGCGTTTCAAGACAGGGGGCAAACCGCGTGAACACTGAAGCTTTCTTT

D gene: TRBD1
V gene: TRBV18
J gene: TRBJ1-1
clone size: few
CDR3 protein: CASSPGTGGITEAFF
CDR3 DNA: TGTGCCAGCTCACCAGGGACAGGGGGCATCACTGAAGCTTTCTTT

D gene: -
V gene: TRBV6-5
J gene: TRBJ1-6
clone size: -
CDR3 protein: CASGSSYNSPLHF
CDR3 DNA: TGTGCCAGCGGGAGCTCCTATAATTCACCCCTCCACTTT

D gene: -
V gene: TRBV6-5
J gene: TRBJ1-2
clone size: many
CDR3 protein: CASSYSRQYGYTF
CDR3 DNA: TGTGCCAGCAGTTACTCGAGGCAGTATGGCTACACCTTC

D gene: -
V gene: TRBV20-1
J gene: TRBJ2-5
clone size: few
CDR3 protein: CSSTGDVGETQYF
CDR3 DNA: TGCAGTTCAACCGGGGACGTCGGAGAGACCCAGTACTTC

D gene: -
V gene: TRBV19
J gene: TRBJ1-2
clone size: -
CDR3 protein: CASSMTPSGMYGYTF
CDR3 DNA: TGTGCCAGTAGTATGACCCCCTCCGGGATGTATGGCTACACCTTC

D gene: -
V gene: TRBV29-1
J gene: TRBJ2-1
clone size: many
CDR3 protein: CSVQSGSYNEQFF
CDR3 DNA: TGCAGCGTTCAATCGGGCTCCTACAATGAGCAGTTCTTC

D gene: -
V gene: TRBV20-1
J gene: TRBJ2-6
clone size: many
CDR3 protein: CSGLSGANVLTF
CDR3 DNA: TGCAGTGGATTGTCTGGGGCCAACGTCCTGACTTTC

D gene: -
V gene: TRBV15
J gene: TRBJ1-5
clone size: -
CDR3 protein: CATSREYQGSQPQHF
CDR3 DNA: TGTGCCACCAGCAGGGAATATCAGGGGAGTCAGCCCCAGCATTTT

D gene: -
V gene: TRBV5-1
J gene: TRBJ1-1
clone size: -
CDR3 protein: CASSLGQEAFF
CDR3 DNA: TGCGCCAGCAGCTTGGGACAGGAAGCTTTCTTT

D gene: -
V gene: TRBV29-1
J gene: TRBJ1-2
clone size: -
CDR3 protein: CSVERGEEIGYTF
CDR3 DNA: TGCAGCGTCGAGAGGGGGGAGGAAATCGGCTACACCTTC

D gene: -
V gene: TRBV2
J gene: TRBJ1-2
clone size: -
CDR3 protein: CASSEEGSGYGYTF
CDR3 DNA: TGTGCCAGCAGTGAAGAGGGATCCGGCTATGGCTACACCTTC

D gene: -
V gene: TRBV29-1
J gene: TRBJ2-2
clone size: few
CDR3 protein: CSVERRGELFF
CDR3 DNA: TGCAGCGTTGAACGACGAGGGGAGCTGTTTTTT

D gene: -
V gene: TRBV28
J gene: TRBJ2-4
clone size: -
CDR3 protein: CASSSLGRNKNIQYF
CDR3 DNA: TGTGCCAGCAGTTCTTTAGGGAGAAACAAAAACATTCAGTACTTC

D gene: -
V gene: TRBV28
J gene: TRBJ2-1
clone size: -
CDR3 protein: CASSLLGEQFF
CDR3 DNA: TGTGCCAGCAGTTTATTAGGGGAGCAGTTCTTC

D gene: -
V gene: TRBV19
J gene: TRBJ2-3
clone size: -
CDR3 protein: CASSKQGRSTDTQYF
CDR3 DNA: TGTGCCAGTAGTAAACAGGGTCGGAGCACAGATACGCAGTATTTT

D gene: -
V gene: TRBV18
J gene: TRBJ2-3
clone size: -
CDR3 protein: CASSPTGTLSTDTQYF
CDR3 DNA: TGTGCCAGCTCACCAACCGGGACACTCAGCACAGATACGCAGTATTTT

D gene: TRBD1
V gene: TRBV6-4
J gene: TRBJ1-1
clone size: few
CDR3 protein: CASSQQLPTGGASFF
CDR3 DNA: TGTGCCAGCAGTCAACAGCTCCCTACAGGGGGCGCGTCTTTCTTT